These 5 T cell receptor beta chains were sequenced from one sample in a study of T cell repertoires in cytomegalovirus infection. TCRdb re-derived calls from the reads in MiXCR, one entry per CDR3 protein. The sample includes 250,000 to 300,000 distinct CDR3 sequences, more than 20% seen only once; the top ten take approximately 14%. Sequenced input: PBMCs. The receptors were gathered from a human donor in good health (CMV status not recorded). Some clones in this sample may be carry-over from other donors' samples.

The genes are TRBV20-1 and TRBJ2-7; 8 bases fit TRBD2. V lost 6 bases, J lost 7 bases, and 14 bases stayed unmatched. The germline CDR1 and CDR2 sequences are DFQATT and SNEGSKA (reference sequence). This CDR3 has 14 amino acids. Here the CDR3 DNA reads TGCAGTGCCCTAAAACCGGGGGGGATTCGAGAGCAGTACTTC. It codes for CSALKPGGIREQYF.

At least ten counts were recorded for this clonotype. The chain carries TRBV7-2 and TRBJ2-3; tentatively, D is TRBD2 (7 bases). The CDR3 consists of 15 residues. Between the trimmed V and J ends, which lost 1 base and 5 bases, there was a span of 13 bases. Germline V lookup: CDR1 SGHTA, CDR2 FQGNSA. The CDR3 bases are TGTGCCAGCAGCTTAGGGAGGGGGGAGGGAGATACGCAGTATTTT. Translating it yields CASSLGRGEGDTQYF. The full variable domain, its missing parts supplied by reference TRBV7-2 and TRBJ2-3, is GAGVSQSPSNKVTEKGKDVELRCDPISGHTALYWYRQSLGQGLEFLIYFQGNSAPDKSGLPSDRFSAERTGGSVSTLTIQRTQQEDSAVYLCASSLGRGEGDTQYFGPGTRLTVL.

This clonotype showed up just a few times. The chain combines TRBV11-2 with TRBJ2-1; D is unresolved. This CDR3 is built from 12 residues. With 0 bases removed from V and 7 bases from J, the gap between germline ends came to 4 bases. Germline CDR1 and CDR2: SGHAT and FQNNGV. The CDR3 is CASSLDLNEQFF. The CDR3 nucleotides read TGTGCCAGCAGCTTAGACTTAAATGAGCAGTTCTTC.

This clonotype was observed at least ten times. V usage is TRBV7-2 and J usage is TRBJ2-3; D unclear. The germline gives CDR1 SGHTA, CDR2 FQGNSA. CDR3 length: 12 amino acids. Trimming pared 8 bases from V and 6 bases from J, leaving 12 bases between. CDR3 nucleotides: TGTGCCAGCCGCCCGACGGCGGATACGCAGTATTTT. It translates to CASRPTADTQYF. The full variable domain, rest sourced from reference TRBV7-2 and TRBJ2-3, is GAGVSQSPSNKVTEKGKDVELRCDPISGHTALYWYRQSLGQGLEFLIYFQGNSAPDKSGLPSDRFSAERTGGSVSTLTIQRTQQEDSAVYLCASRPTADTQYFGPGTRLTVL.

This chain connects TRBV11-2 to TRBJ2-1; 7 nucleotides line up with TRBD2. J gave up 2 bases and V 6 bases, and 10 bases lay outside the gene matches. Germline lookup yields CDR1 SGHAT and CDR2 FQNNGV. This CDR3 has 16 residues. CDR3 loop: CASSQGQRGPYNEQFF. The CDR3 DNA is TGTGCCAGCAGTCAAGGCCAGCGGGGCCCCTACAATGAGCAGTTCTTC.